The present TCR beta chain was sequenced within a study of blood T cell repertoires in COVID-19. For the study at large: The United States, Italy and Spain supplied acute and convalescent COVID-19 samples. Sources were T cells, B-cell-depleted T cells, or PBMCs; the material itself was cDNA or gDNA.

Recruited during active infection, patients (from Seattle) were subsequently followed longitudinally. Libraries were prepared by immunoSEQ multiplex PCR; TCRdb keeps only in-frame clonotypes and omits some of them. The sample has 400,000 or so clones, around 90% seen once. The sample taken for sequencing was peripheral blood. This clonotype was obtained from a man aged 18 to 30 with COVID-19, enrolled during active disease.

The CDR3 protein is CASSQGLGTSKGEQYF. In nucleotides, the CDR3 is TGTGCCAGCAGCCAAGGATTGGGGACTAGTAAAGGCGAGCAGTACTTC. The V gene is TRBV3-1 (or the pseudogene TRBV3-2), the J gene TRBJ2-7, with 8 nucleotides matching TRBD2. CDR1 LGHDT and CDR2 YNNKEL come from the germline V gene (reference sequence). The CDR3 length is 16 residues. Losses at the gene ends were 1 base for V and 6 bases for J; bases not matched to a gene: 11.